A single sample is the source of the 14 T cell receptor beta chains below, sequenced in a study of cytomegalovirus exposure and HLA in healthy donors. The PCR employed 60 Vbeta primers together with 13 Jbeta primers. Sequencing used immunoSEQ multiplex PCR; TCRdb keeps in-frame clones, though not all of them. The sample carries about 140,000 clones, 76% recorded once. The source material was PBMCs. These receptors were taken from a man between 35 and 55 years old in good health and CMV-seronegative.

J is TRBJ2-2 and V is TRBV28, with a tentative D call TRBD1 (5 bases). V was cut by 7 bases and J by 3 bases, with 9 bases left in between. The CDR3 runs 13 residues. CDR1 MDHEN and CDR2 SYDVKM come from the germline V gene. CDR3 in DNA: TGTGCCAGCATGACAGCCTACACCGGGGAGCTGTTTTTT. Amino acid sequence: CASMTAYTGELFF.

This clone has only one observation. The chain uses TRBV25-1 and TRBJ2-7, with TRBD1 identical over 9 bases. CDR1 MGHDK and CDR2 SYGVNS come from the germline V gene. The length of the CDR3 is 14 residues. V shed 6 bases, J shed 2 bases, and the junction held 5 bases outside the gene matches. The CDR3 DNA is TGTGCCAGCAGCCCGGGGACAGGGCCCTACGAGCAGTACTTC. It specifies CASSPGTGPYEQYF.

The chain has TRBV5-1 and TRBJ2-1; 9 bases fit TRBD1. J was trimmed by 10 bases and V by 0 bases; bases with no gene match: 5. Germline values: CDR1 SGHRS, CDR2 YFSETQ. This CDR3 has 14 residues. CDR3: CASSLGGTGREQFF. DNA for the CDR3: TGCGCCAGCAGCTTGGGCGGGACAGGGAGGGAGCAGTTCTTC.

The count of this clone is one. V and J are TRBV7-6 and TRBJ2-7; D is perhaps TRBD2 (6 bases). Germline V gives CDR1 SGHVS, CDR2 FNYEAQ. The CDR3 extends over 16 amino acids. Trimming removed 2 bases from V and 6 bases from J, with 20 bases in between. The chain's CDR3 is CASSLTRDPTSGEQYF. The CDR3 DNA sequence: TGTGCCAGCAGCTTAACCAGGGACCCGACTAGTGGCGAGCAGTACTTC. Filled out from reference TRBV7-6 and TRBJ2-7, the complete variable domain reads GAGVSQSPRYKVTKRGQDVALRCDPISGHVSLYWYRQALGQGPEFLTYFNYEAQQDKSGLPNDRFSAERPEGSISTLTIQRTEQRDSAMYRCASSLTRDPTSGEQYFGPGTRLTVT.

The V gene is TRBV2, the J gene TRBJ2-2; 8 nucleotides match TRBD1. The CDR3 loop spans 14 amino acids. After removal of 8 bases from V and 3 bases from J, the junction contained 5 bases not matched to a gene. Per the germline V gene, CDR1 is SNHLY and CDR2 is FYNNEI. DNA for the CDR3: TGTGCCAGCCGGACAGGGAGAGACACCGGGGAGCTGTTTTTT. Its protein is CASRTGRDTGELFF.

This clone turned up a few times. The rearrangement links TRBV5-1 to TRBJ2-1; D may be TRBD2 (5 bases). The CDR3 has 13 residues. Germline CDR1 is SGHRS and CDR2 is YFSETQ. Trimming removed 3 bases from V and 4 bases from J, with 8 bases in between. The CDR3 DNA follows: TGCGCCAGCAGCTCTGGCGGGTACAATGAGCAGTTCTTC. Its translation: CASSSGGYNEQFF.

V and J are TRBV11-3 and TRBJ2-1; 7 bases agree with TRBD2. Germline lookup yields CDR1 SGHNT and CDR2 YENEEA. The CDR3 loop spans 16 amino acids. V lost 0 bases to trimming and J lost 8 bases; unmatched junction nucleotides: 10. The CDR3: CASSLDGPGGGYEQFF. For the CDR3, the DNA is TGTGCCAGCAGCTTAGACGGGCCGGGGGGTGGCTATGAGCAGTTCTTC. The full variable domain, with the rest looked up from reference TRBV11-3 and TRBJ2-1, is EAGVVQSPRYKIIEKKQPVAFWCNPISGHNTLYWYLQNLGQGPELLIRYENEEAVDDSQLPKDRFSAERLKGVDSTLKIQPAELGDSAVYLCASSLDGPGGGYEQFFGPGTRLTVL.

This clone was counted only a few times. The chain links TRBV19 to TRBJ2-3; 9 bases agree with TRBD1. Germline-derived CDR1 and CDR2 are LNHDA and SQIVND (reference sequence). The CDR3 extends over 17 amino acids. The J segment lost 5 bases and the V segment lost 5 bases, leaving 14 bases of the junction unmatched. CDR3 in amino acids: CASSRPQGAPIGDTQYF. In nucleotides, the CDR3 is TGTGCCAGTAGTCGGCCACAGGGGGCACCGATAGGAGATACGCAGTATTTT.

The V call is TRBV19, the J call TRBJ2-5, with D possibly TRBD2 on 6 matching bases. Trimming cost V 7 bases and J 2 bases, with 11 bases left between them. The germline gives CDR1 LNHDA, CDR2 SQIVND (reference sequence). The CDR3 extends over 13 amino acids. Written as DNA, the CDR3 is TGTGCCAGTAATGGAGGGCAGCAAGAGACCCAGTACTTC. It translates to CASNGGQQETQYF.

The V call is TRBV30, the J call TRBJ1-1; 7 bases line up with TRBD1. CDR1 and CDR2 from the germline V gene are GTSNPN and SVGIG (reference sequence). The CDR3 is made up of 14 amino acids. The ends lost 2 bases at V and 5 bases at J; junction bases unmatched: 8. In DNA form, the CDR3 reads TGTGCCTGGAGTCGGAACAGGGGCCAGACTGAAGCTTTCTTT. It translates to CAWSRNRGQTEAFF.

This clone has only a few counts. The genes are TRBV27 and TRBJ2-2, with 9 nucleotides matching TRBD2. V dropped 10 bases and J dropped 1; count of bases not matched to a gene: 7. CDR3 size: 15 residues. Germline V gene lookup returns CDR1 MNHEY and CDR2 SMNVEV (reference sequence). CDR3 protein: CATTPTSGNTGELFF. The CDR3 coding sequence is TGTGCCACCACTCCGACTAGCGGGAACACCGGGGAGCTGTTTTTT.

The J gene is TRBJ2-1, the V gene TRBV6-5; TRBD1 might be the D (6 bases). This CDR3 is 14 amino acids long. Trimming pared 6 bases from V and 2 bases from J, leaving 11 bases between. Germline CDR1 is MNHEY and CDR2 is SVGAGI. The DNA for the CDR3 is TGTGCCAGCAGGGGGGCGGCCACCTACAATGAGCAGTTCTTC. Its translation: CASRGAATYNEQFF.

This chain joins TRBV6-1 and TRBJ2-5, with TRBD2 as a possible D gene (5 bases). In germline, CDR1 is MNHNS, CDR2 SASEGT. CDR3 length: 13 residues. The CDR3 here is CAAERPSLETQYF. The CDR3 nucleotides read TGTGCAGCAGAGCGGCCCTCCCTAGAGACCCAGTACTTC.

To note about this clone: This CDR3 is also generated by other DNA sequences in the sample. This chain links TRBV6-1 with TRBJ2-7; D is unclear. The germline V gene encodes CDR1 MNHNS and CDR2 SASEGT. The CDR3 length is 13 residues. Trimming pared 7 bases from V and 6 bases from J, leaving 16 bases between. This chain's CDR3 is CASKPAAAAEQYF. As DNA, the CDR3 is TGTGCCAGCAAACCGGCGGCGGCGGCCGAGCAGTACTTC.